This entry lists 24 T cell receptor beta chains sequenced from one sample in a study of vaccination effects on CD4 cells after COVID-19. Their antigen targets remain unknown. Antigen-specific CD4+ T cells were expanded with viral peptide pools in the ViraFEST assay before sequencing. Culture proceeded for more than 8 days, and CD4+ T cells were then isolated. According to the study, vaccine recipients showed no prior SARS-CoV-2 infection and negative nucleocapsid antibodies. Measured with immunoSEQ multiplex PCR; TCRdb has only the in-frame clones, and not every one. This sample has approximately 74,000 clones, with approximately 75% found just once. The starting material was CD4+ T cells from PBMCs cultured with HCoV-NL63 spike peptides, obtained before COVID-19 vaccination. The source is a human donor who received a COVID-19 vaccine.

This chain connects TRBV9 to TRBJ2-3; 9 bases agree with TRBD2. Unmatched junction bases numbered 11, after V lost 4 bases and J lost 5 bases. The CDR3 consists of 16 residues. Germline CDR1 reads SGDLS; CDR2 reads YYNGEE. The CDR3: CASSFSSGGYGDTQYF. The CDR3 region has the DNA TGTGCCAGCAGCTTTTCAAGCGGGGGGTATGGAGATACGCAGTATTTT.

V is TRBV19 and J is TRBJ1-1, with D perhaps TRBD1 (5 bases). V was clipped by 5 bases and J by 4 bases, with 14 bases between them. Germline V gene data show CDR1 as LNHDA and CDR2 as SQIVND (reference sequence). This CDR3 is built from 14 residues. The CDR3 nucleotides read TGTGCCAGTAGTTTACGCTTGGGGGGCACTGAAGCTTTCTTT. Amino acids: CASSLRLGGTEAFF. Full variable domain (outside the CDR3, taken from reference TRBV19 and TRBJ1-1): DGGITQSPKYLFRKEGQNVTLSCEQNLNHDAMYWYRQDPGQGLRLIYYSQIVNDFQKGDIAEGYSVSREKKESFPLTVTSAQKNPTAFYLCASSLRLGGTEAFFGQGTRLTVV.

This chain connects TRBV9 to TRBJ2-3, with TRBD2 matching 8 bases. With V trimmed by 4 bases and J by 0 bases, 22 bases remained unmatched. Germline assignment: CDR1 SGDLS and CDR2 YYNGEE. The CDR3 length is 21 residues. The CDR3 DNA follows: TGTGCCAGCAGCCTCAAGCCGACTGGGGCGGGGGGTCTCGCTAGCACAGATACGCAGTATTTT. Residues: CASSLKPTGAGGLASTDTQYF.

The J gene is TRBJ2-5, the V gene TRBV2; D possibly corresponds to TRBD1 (6 bases). With 2 bases removed from V and 1 base from J, the gap between germline ends came to 11 bases. The CDR3 spans 15 residues. Per the germline V gene, CDR1 is SNHLY and CDR2 is FYNNEI. In DNA form, the CDR3 reads TGTGCCAGCAGTGAAACAGGGTTAATCCAAGAGACCCAGTACTTC. Encoded protein: CASSETGLIQETQYF.

The CDR3: CAISDSGYRGSGEANVLTF. CDR3 DNA: TGTGCCATCAGTGATTCGGGCTACAGGGGGTCAGGGGAGGCCAACGTCCTGACTTTC. This chain links TRBV10-3 with TRBJ2-6; 8 bases align to TRBD1. CDR1 and CDR2 from the germline V gene are ENHRY and SYGVKD. With 3 bases clipped from V and 6 bases from J, the junction kept 16 bases outside the gene matches. The CDR3 extends over 19 amino acids.

The chain has TRBV7-8 and TRBJ1-5; no clear D gene. The V and J ends lost 2 bases and 2 bases respectively, with 13 bases between them. The CDR3 consists of 16 residues. The V gene's germline CDR1 is SGHVS and CDR2 FQNEAQ. The CDR3, as DNA: TGTGCCAGCAGCTTAATGCGTGGGTCTGGCAATCAGCCCCAGCATTTT. Amino acids: CASSLMRGSGNQPQHF.

The chain combines TRBV7-3 with TRBJ2-5; 8 bases are a match to TRBD1. The CDR3 spans 15 residues. V shed 5 bases, J shed 1 base, and the junction held 6 bases outside the gene matches. Germline V gene sequence: CDR1 SGHTA, CDR2 FQGTGA. Here the CDR3 reads CASSPRGLVQETQYF. CDR3 nucleotides: TGTGCCAGCAGCCCCAGGGGGCTTGTCCAAGAGACCCAGTACTTC.

The genes are TRBV5-4 and TRBJ1-2; a possible D gene is TRBD1 (6 bases). From germline, CDR1 is SGHNT and CDR2 YYREEE (reference sequence). The V end was cut by 5 bases, the J end by 4 bases, with 15 bases between. The CDR3 loop spans 14 amino acids. The chain's CDR3 is CASRNRAGGYGYTF. The CDR3 coding sequence is TGTGCCAGCAGAAACAGGGCGGGGGGCTATGGCTACACCTTC.

Here the CDR3 DNA reads TGTGCCAGCCCGCCGGACAGGGGCCCCGTGCATGAGCAGTTCTTC. As protein: CASPPDRGPVHEQFF. V and J are TRBV6-6 and TRBJ2-1, with TRBD1 matching over 9 bases. The germline gives CDR1 MNHNY, CDR2 SVGAGI (reference sequence). The CDR3 sequence is 15 residues long. With V trimmed by 8 bases and J by 8 bases, 13 bases remained unmatched.

This clone was counted a single time. CDR3 amino acids: CASSLTTGGTGELFF. The CDR3 nucleotides are TGTGCCAGCAGCTTAACCACAGGGGGCACCGGGGAGCTGTTTTTT. V is TRBV11-2 and J is TRBJ2-2; 8 bases match TRBD1. The CDR3 runs 15 residues. Germline-derived CDR1 and CDR2 are SGHAT and FQNNGV. V trimming: 2 bases; J trimming: 4 bases; junction bases outside the gene matches: 3.

This clone was seen only a few times. This chain joins TRBV12-5 and TRBJ1-4; tentatively, D is TRBD1 (5 bases). The CDR3 contains 17 residues. The V gene lost 0 bases and the J gene lost 7 bases, with 18 bases spanning the gap. Germline CDR1 is LGHNT and CDR2 is FRNRAP. CDR3 nucleotide sequence: TGTGCTAGTGGTTTGGTACTAGGGGCAAGGGAGGCTGAAAAACTGTTTTTT. The encoded protein is CASGLVLGAREAEKLFF.

This clone was seen once. V usage is TRBV5-1 and J usage is TRBJ2-1, with 7 bases fitting TRBD2. The CDR3 length is 14 residues. With 5 bases clipped from V and 5 bases from J, the junction kept 7 bases outside the gene matches. The V gene's germline CDR1 is SGHRS and CDR2 YFSETQ. The CDR3 loop is CASRGGVFDNEQFF. Written as DNA, the CDR3 is TGCGCCAGCAGGGGAGGGGTTTTTGACAATGAGCAGTTCTTC.

The CDR3 region is CASSRGQGESYEQYV. The CDR3 DNA follows: TGTGCCAGCTCACGGGGACAGGGAGAATCCTACGAGCAGTACGTC. This chain joins TRBV18 and TRBJ2-7; 9 nucleotides match TRBD1. The CDR3 runs 15 residues. Per the germline V gene, CDR1 is KGHSH and CDR2 is LQKENI. V lost 4 bases, J lost 1 base, and 5 bases stayed unmatched.

DNA of the CDR3: TGTGCCAGTAGTAACCCAAGGATAGAGACCCAGTACTTC. Residues: CASSNPRIETQYF. The chain joins TRBV19 to TRBJ2-5; D is ambiguous. The germline gives CDR1 LNHDA, CDR2 SQIVND (reference sequence). The length of the CDR3 is 13 residues. The germline V and J ends were trimmed by 4 bases and 4 bases, with 10 bases remaining between them.

This chain links TRBV5-5 with TRBJ1-5, with D possibly being TRBD1 (5 bases). Germline loops: CDR1 SGHKS, CDR2 YYEKEE (reference sequence). Trimming removed 1 base at V and 7 bases at J, with 15 bases between. The CDR3 loop spans 15 amino acids. The CDR3 loop is CASSLYRDLRQPQHF. In nucleotides, the CDR3 is TGTGCCAGCAGCTTGTATAGGGACCTCCGACAGCCCCAGCATTTT. The variable domain in full, with the rest retrieved from reference TRBV5-5 and TRBJ1-5, is DAGVTQSPTHLIKTRGQQVTLRCSPISGHKSVSWYQQVLGQGPQFIFQYYEKEERGRGNFPDRFSARQFPNYSSELNVNALLLGDSALYLCASSLYRDLRQPQHFGDGTRLSIL.

V and J are TRBV24-1 and TRBJ2-1, with 9 positions matching TRBD1. This CDR3 is built from 17 residues. V shed 5 bases and J 6 bases; nucleotides not matched to a gene: 13. Germline-derived CDR1 and CDR2 are KGHDR and SFDVKD. In DNA, the CDR3 is TGTGCCACCAGTGTGCACTCCGGGACAGGGAAGGGCAATGAGCAGTTCTTC. Amino acids: CATSVHSGTGKGNEQFF.

The chain combines TRBV28 with TRBJ1-2, with D tentatively TRBD1 (6 bases). The CDR3 has 13 residues. The V and J ends lost 5 bases and 2 bases respectively, with 9 bases between them. Germline V gives CDR1 MDHEN, CDR2 SYDVKM. CDR3 in amino acids: CASSPQGNYGYTF. The CDR3, as DNA: TGTGCCAGCAGTCCGCAGGGGAACTATGGCTACACCTTC.

The rearrangement joins TRBV11-3 to TRBJ1-2; D unresolved. Between the trimmed V and J ends, which lost 5 bases and 5 bases, there was a span of 9 bases. The germline V gene has CDR1 SGHNT and CDR2 YENEEA. The CDR3 loop spans 12 amino acids. CDR3 sequence: CASSLSGYGYTF. The CDR3 nucleotides are TGTGCCAGCAGCCTCTCTGGGTATGGCTACACCTTC.

The gene calls are TRBV6-2 or TRBV6-3 and TRBJ1-1, with 8 bases matching TRBD1. The CDR3 length is 16 residues. Germline V gene lookup returns CDR1 MNHEY and CDR2 SVGEGT. Trimming at V came to 5 bases and at J to 1 base, leaving 9 bases not matched to a gene. The CDR3 DNA reads as TGTGCCAGCAGTCTAGGACAGGGAAGATGGAACACTGAAGCTTTCTTT. This gives the protein CASSLGQGRWNTEAFF.

This sequence joins TRBV6-2 or TRBV6-3 and TRBJ1-1; D gene uncertain. CDR1 and CDR2 from the germline V gene are MNHEY and SVGEGT. The V and J ends lost 5 bases and 1 base respectively, with 14 bases between them. CDR3 length equals 15 residues. The CDR3 region is CASSGRGITNTEAFF. Here the CDR3 DNA reads TGTGCCAGCAGTGGTCGGGGAATAACGAACACTGAAGCTTTCTTT.

The chain has TRBV2 and TRBJ2-2, with TRBD2 matching over 12 bases. The germline V gene encodes CDR1 SNHLY and CDR2 FYNNEI. The V gene end was trimmed by 8 bases and the J gene end by 9 bases; junction bases not matched to a gene: 10. The CDR3 loop spans 15 amino acids. The CDR3 is CASREGTSGGRELFF. The CDR3 DNA sequence: TGTGCCAGCCGCGAGGGAACTAGCGGGGGGAGGGAGCTGTTTTTT.

The V gene is TRBV5-1, the J gene TRBJ2-5, with D perhaps TRBD1 (6 bases). This CDR3 is built from 14 residues. Per the germline V gene, CDR1 is SGHRS and CDR2 is YFSETQ. V was shortened by 2 bases and J by 3 bases, with 11 bases between the two germline ends. CDR3 amino acids: CASSLAGEKETQYF. DNA of the CDR3: TGCGCCAGCAGCTTAGCAGGGGAAAAAGAGACCCAGTACTTC.

The CDR3 region has the DNA TGTGCCAGCAGCTTAACGGGACAGGGGGCTAAACGAGAGACCCAGTACTTC. It encodes CASSLTGQGAKRETQYF. The V and J genes are TRBV7-3 and TRBJ2-5, with TRBD1 matching 12 bases. Losses at the gene ends were 0 bases for V and 4 bases for J; bases not matched to a gene: 6. CDR1 is SGHTA, CDR2 FQGTGA, per germline. The CDR3 runs 17 residues. The full variable domain, its missing parts supplied by reference TRBV7-3 and TRBJ2-5, is GAGVSQTPSNKVTEKGKYVELRCDPISGHTALYWYRQSLGQGPEFLIYFQGTGAADDSGLPNDRFFAVRPEGSVSTLKIQRTERGDSAVYLCASSLTGQGAKRETQYFGPGTRLLVL.

The chain joins TRBV2 to TRBJ1-2; 9 bases agree with TRBD1. V shed 8 bases and J 1 base; nucleotides not matched to a gene: 14. Germline CDR1 SNHLY, CDR2 FYNNEI. The CDR3 covers 17 residues. The CDR3 region has the DNA TGTGCCAGCTCGGACGGGACAGGGATTTTTAGTAACTATGGCTACACCTTC. Its protein product is CASSDGTGIFSNYGYTF. Drawing the rest from reference TRBV2 and TRBJ1-2, the complete variable domain is EPEVTQTPSHQVTQMGQEVILRCVPISNHLYFYWYRQILGQKVEFLVSFYNNEISEKSEIFDDQFSVERPDGSNFTLKIRSTKLEDSAMYFCASSDGTGIFSNYGYTFGSGTRLTVV.